This TCR beta chain appears in the sequencing data of a study of tumor-infiltrating lymphocytes in localized non-small cell lung cancer. The CDR3 consists of 15 residues. The V gene end was trimmed by 5 bases and the J gene end by 6 bases; junction bases not matched to a gene: 11. Germline V gives CDR1 MDHEN, CDR2 SYDVKM. Clones were read by immunoSEQ multiplex PCR, and TCRdb kept only the in-frame ones, dropping some. Of about 14,000 clones listed, more than 65% are singletons. Sequencing was done on a sample of lung tumor tissue. This chain uses TRBV28 with TRBJ2-7; TRBD1 aligns across 9 bases. The TCR comes from a human donor with non-small cell lung cancer. The CDR3 here is CASSPAGDRVSEQYF. The CDR3 DNA sequence: TGTGCCAGCAGTCCTGCCGGGGACAGGGTGAGCGAGCAGTACTTC.